The present T cell receptor beta chain was sequenced within a study of human T cells and chemical hapten exposure. V was pared by 5 bases and J by 6 bases, with 20 bases between. The CDR3 consists of 15 residues. CDR1 and CDR2 (germline): MNHEY, SMNVEV (reference sequence). Specified time point: pre-sensitization, week 0. Treatment denoted: therapeutic diphenylcyclopropenone sensitization with weekly scalp DPC. Investigators collected blood before applying each patch test. Ten or more counts support this clonotype. The library tagged each cDNA molecule with unique molecular identifiers. From the RACE reads, TCRdb called clonotypes with MiXCR, one entry per CDR3 protein. The table includes about 380,000 distinct CDR3 sequences, 5.1% detected once.

Sequenced here: whole blood, sampled in connection with sensitization to the hapten diphenylcyclopropenone (DPC). V and J are TRBV27 and TRBJ2-7, with D perhaps being TRBD1 or TRBD2 (6 bases each). The clonotype was recovered from a woman aged 45-59 years with alopecia areata. Some clones in this sample may be carry-over from other donors' samples. The CDR3 spells CASSPQQGGSPEQYF. In DNA, the CDR3 is TGTGCCAGCAGTCCGCAACAGGGAGGCAGTCCCGAGCAGTACTTC.